This T cell receptor (beta chain) was captured by sequencing in a study of blood T cell repertoires in COVID-19. Turning to the study itself: The origin of the acute and convalescent COVID-19 samples was the United States, Italy and Spain. Sources were T cells, B-cell-depleted T cells, or PBMCs; the material itself was cDNA or gDNA.

The CDR3 runs 14 residues. Germline values: CDR1 SGHVS, CDR2 FNYEAQ. The V gene lost 1 base and the J gene lost 1 base, with 8 bases spanning the gap. In the original processing: Amplification from reference gene primers served as the basis for estimated nucleated cell counts. The repertoire was sequenced with immunoSEQ multiplex PCR; TCRdb's copy has only in-frame clones and lacks some. V, J and clone size were drawn from that table, and D and trimming were deduced from the DNA. The sample includes 60,000 to 80,000 clones, 70% to 90% of them seen just once. This rearrangement joins TRBV7-6 to TRBJ2-7; D may be TRBD1 (6 bases). This receptor was obtained from a human donor in a cohort sampled during active COVID-19. Sequencing was done on a sample of peripheral blood. Written as DNA, the CDR3 is TGTGCCAGCAGCTTAGATACAGGGTCCTACGAGCAGTACTTC. It yields the protein CASSLDTGSYEQYF. Full variable domain (remainder filled in from reference TRBV7-6 and TRBJ2-7): GAGVSQSPRYKVTKRGQDVALRCDPISGHVSLYWYRQALGQGPEFLTYFNYEAQQDKSGLPNDRFSAERPEGSISTLTIQRTEQRDSAMYRCASSLDTGSYEQYFGPGTRLTVT.